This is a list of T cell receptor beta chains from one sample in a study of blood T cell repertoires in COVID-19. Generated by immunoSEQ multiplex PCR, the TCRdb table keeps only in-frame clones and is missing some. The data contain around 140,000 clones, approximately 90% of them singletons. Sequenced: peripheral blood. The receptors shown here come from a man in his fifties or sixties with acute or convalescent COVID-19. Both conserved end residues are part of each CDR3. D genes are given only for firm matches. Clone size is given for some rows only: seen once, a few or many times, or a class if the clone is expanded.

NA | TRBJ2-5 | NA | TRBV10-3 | TGTGCCATCAGCATGGACTTGCAAGAGACCCAGTACTTC | CAISMDLQETQYF
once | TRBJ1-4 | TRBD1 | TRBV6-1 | TGTGCCAGCAGTGAATCCGGGACAGGGTTGAGGGAAAAACTGTTTTTT | CASSESGTGLREKLFF
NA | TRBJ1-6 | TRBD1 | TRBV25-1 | TGTGCCAGCAGTGGTACAGGGGGTGGGAATTCACCCCTCCACTTT | CASSGTGGGNSPLHF
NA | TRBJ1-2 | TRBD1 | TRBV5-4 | TGTGCCAGCAGCATCGACAGGGTGGGGTATGGCTACACCTTC | CASSIDRVGYGYTF
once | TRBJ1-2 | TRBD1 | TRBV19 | TGTGCCAGCACAGGGGCTAACTATGGCTACACCTTC | CASTGANYGYTF
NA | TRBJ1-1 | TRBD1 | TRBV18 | TGTGCCAGCTCACCTATCGTGGGACAGGGTAACACTGAAGCTTTCTTT | CASSPIVGQGNTEAFF
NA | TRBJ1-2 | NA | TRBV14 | TGTGCCAGCAGCCAAAGCTCAGGGATCGGCGGCTACACCTTC | CASSQSSGIGGYTF
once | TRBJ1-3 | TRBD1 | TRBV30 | TGTGCCTTAACGGGACAGGGGGTTGGAAACACCATATATTTT | CALTGQGVGNTIYF
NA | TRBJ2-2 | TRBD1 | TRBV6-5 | TGTGCCAGCAGTTACCTCCGGACAGGGGGAACCGGGGAGCTGTTTTTT | CASSYLRTGGTGELFF
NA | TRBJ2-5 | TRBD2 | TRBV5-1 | TGCGCCAGCAGCTTGTTAGCGGGGGAAAAAGAGACCCAGTACTTC | CASSLLAGEKETQYF
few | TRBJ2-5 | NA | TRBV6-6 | TGTGCCAGCAGTCCCGGGCTGGGACGCCGGGGGGCCTCAGGGACCCAGTACTTC | CASSPGLGRRGASGTQYF
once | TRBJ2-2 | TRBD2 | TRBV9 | TGTGCCAGCAGCTCGGGGACTAGCGGGGGAAGCACCGGGGAGCTGTTTTTT | CASSSGTSGGSTGELFF
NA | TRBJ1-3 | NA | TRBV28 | TGTGCCAGCAGCCCTACCCATTACTCTGGAAACACCATATATTTT | CASSPTHYSGNTIYF
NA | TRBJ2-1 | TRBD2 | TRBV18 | TGTGCCAGCTCACCAAGTTGGCGGGAGGACAATGAGCAGTTCTTC | CASSPSWREDNEQFF
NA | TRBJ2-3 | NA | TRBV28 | TGTGCCAGCAGGGAGCCAGGGTCAAGGACAGATACGCAGTATTTT | CASREPGSRTDTQYF
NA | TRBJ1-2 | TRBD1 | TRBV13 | TGTGCCAGCAGCTTAGGGACAGGGGTTGAGGCTAACTATGGCTACACCTTC | CASSLGTGVEANYGYTF
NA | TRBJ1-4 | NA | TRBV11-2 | TGTGCCAGCAGCCGGGGGTATCTAGGTGAAAAACTGTTTTTT | CASSRGYLGEKLFF
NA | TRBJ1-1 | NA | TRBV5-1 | TGCGCCAGCAGCTTGGCGTCAGGCGACACTGAAGCTTTCTTT | CASSLASGDTEAFF
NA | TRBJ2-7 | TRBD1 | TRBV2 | TGTGCCAGCAGGCGGGACAGGGTCTCCTACGAGCAGTACTTC | CASRRDRVSYEQYF
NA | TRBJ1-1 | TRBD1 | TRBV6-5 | TGTGCCACCTTTCTCCCCGGGACAGGGGTCACTGAAGCTTTCTTT | CATFLPGTGVTEAFF
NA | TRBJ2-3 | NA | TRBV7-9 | TGTGCCAGCAGCTCCGACAGACCGCGCACAGATACGCAGTATTTT | CASSSDRPRTDTQYF
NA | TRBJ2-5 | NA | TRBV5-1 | TGCGCCACCACGCCGACGGGGACTGCGGAAGAGACCCAGTACTTC | CATTPTGTAEETQYF
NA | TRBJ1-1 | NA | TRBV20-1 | TGCAGTGCTAGTCAAGACAGATACACTGAAGCTTTCTTT | CSASQDRYTEAFF
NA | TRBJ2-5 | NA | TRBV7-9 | TGTGCCAGCAGCCCATATATGCTGGCGGTGAACCAAGAGACCCAGTACTTC | CASSPYMLAVNQETQYF
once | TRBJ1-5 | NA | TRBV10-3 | TGTGCCACCGACTCTGAGTGGGGCTCAAAGCCCCAGCATTTT | CATDSEWGSKPQHF
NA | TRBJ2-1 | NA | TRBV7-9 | TGTGCCAGCAGCTTACAGGGGTGGAGGAACAATGAGCAGTTCTTC | CASSLQGWRNNEQFF
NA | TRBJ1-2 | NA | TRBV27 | TGTGCCAGCAGTCTTTTTTTCGGGGGTGCCTATGGCTACACCTTC | CASSLFFGGAYGYTF
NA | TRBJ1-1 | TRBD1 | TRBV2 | TGTGCCAGCAGGGGACAGGGAGGGACTGAAGCTTTCTTT | CASRGQGGTEAFF
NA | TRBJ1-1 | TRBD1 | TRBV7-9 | TGTGCCAGCAGCCTTGGGACAGGGTTGTTCCAGAAAGCAGAAGCTTTCTTT | CASSLGTGLFQKAEAFF
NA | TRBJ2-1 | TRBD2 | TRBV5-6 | TGTGCCAGCAGCCCTTCGACTAGCGGGGGGGCCGAGCAGTTCTTC | CASSPSTSGGAEQFF
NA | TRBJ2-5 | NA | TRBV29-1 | TGCAGCGTTGACCGCGGGACTCGGTCCCTAAGGACCCAGTACTTC | CSVDRGTRSLRTQYF
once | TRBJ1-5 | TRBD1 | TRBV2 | TGTGCCAGCAGAGACAGGGGAGAATATCAGCCCCAGCATTTT | CASRDRGEYQPQHF
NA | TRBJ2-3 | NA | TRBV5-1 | TGCGCCAGCAGCTTGCGGTCTGGGGCGACAGGAGCTAGCACAGATACGCAGTATTTT | CASSLRSGATGASTDTQYF
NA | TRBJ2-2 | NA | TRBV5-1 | TGCGCCAGCAGCTACGACGGGACCGGGGAGCTGTTTTTT | CASSYDGTGELFF
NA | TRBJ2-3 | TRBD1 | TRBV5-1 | TGCGCCAGCAGAAATACCGGGACAGGGGGGACTGTCACAGATACGCAGTATTTT | CASRNTGTGGTVTDTQYF
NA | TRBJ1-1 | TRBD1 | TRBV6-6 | TGTGCCAGCAGCAGGGACAGGAACACTGAAGCTTTCTTT | CASSRDRNTEAFF
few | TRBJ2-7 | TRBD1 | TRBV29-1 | TGCAGCGTTGAAAATGATAGGACAGGGCCATACGAGCAGTACTTC | CSVENDRTGPYEQYF
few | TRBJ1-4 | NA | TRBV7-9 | TGTGCCAGCAGCCGGGGAGCTAATGAAAAACTGTTTTTT | CASSRGANEKLFF
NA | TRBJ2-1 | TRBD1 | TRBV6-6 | TGTGCCAGCCGGGTGGGGGACAGTTACAATGAGCAGTTCTTC | CASRVGDSYNEQFF
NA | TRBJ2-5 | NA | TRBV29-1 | TGCAGCGTTGAAGATGGGTCTAGAAGTGAGACCCAGTACTTC | CSVEDGSRSETQYF
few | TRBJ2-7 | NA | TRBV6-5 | TGTGCCAGCAGCAAAGACGGGAGCTACGAGCAGTACTTC | CASSKDGSYEQYF
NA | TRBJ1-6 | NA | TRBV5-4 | TGTGCCAGCAGTGACTCGATTCAAAATTCACCCCTCCACTTT | CASSDSIQNSPLHF
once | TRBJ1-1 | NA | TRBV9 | TGTGCCTCCGGGGGGCAGATGAACACTGAAGCTTTCTTT | CASGGQMNTEAFF
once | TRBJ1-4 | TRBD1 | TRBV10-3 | TGTGCCTCCCGTCCGGGACAGTTAAATGAAAAACTGTTTTTT | CASRPGQLNEKLFF
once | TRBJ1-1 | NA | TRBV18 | TGTGCCAGCTCACCACCGGGACACGATAACACTGAAGCTTTCTTT | CASSPPGHDNTEAFF
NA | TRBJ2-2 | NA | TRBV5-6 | TGTGCCAGCAGCTTGCCACAGGGTCCCTACACCGGGGAGCTGTTTTTT | CASSLPQGPYTGELFF
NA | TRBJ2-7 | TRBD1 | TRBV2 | TGTGCCAGCAGTGAGACAGGGACATCTTTCGGGGAGCAGTACTTC | CASSETGTSFGEQYF
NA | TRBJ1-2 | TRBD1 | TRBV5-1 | TGCGCCAGCAGTTCTCAGGGGGGAAGCTATGGCTACACCTTC | CASSSQGGSYGYTF
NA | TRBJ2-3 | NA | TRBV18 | TGTGCCAGCTCACGCGGACAGGGAGGGGATACGCAGTATTTT | CASSRGQGGDTQYF
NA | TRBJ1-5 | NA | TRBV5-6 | TGTGCCAGCAGCCTACTTGGGGGGACTAATCAGCCCCAGCATTTT | CASSLLGGTNQPQHF
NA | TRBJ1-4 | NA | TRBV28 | TGTGCCAGTGAGGTGGGGGGGGCAACTAATGAAAAACTGTTTTTT | CASEVGGATNEKLFF
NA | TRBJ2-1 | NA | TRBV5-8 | TGTGCCAGCAGCTTGGGGCCGTCCAGGCTAATTGGGCAGTTCTTC | CASSLGPSRLIGQFF
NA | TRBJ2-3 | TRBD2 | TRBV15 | TGTGCCACCAGCAGAGACAAACTAGCGGGACGGGGGCAGTATTTT | CATSRDKLAGRGQYF
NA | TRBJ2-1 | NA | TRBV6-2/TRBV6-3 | TGTGCCAGCAGTAGTACTCCTGACAATGAGCAGTTCTTC | CASSSTPDNEQFF
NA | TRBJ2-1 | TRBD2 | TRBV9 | TGTGCCAGCAGCATCCGCGGGAGGGCCAGGCGCGGGGAGCAGTTCTTC | CASSIRGRARRGEQFF
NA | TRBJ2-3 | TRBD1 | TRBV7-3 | TGTGCCAGCAGCGGACAGGGTTCAGATACGCAGTATTTT | CASSGQGSDTQYF
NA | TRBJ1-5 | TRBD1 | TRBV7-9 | TGTGCCAGCAGCCCCGACAGGGCTGGCAATCAGCCCCAGCATTTT | CASSPDRAGNQPQHF
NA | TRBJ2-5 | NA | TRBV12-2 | TGTGCAAGTCGCTCCATCCCAGGGGACCAAGAGACCCAGTACTTC | CASRSIPGDQETQYF
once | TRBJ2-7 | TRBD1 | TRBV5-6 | TGTGCCAGCAGCTTAGGGACAGGACCCTACGAGCAGTACTTC | CASSLGTGPYEQYF
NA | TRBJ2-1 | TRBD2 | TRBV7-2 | TGTGCCAGCAGCTCCGGGACTAGTCTCGGGAATGAGCAGTTCTTC | CASSSGTSLGNEQFF